These T cell receptor beta chains were read from a single sample in a study of OX40 agonist ivuxolimab in advanced cancers. The repertoire was sequenced with immunoSEQ multiplex PCR; TCRdb's copy has only in-frame clones and lacks some. The top ten hold under 0.95% of the sample, which has 90,000 or so clones, 91% seen once. This specimen consisted of CD4+ or CD8+ T cells sorted from blood, obtained in a trial of the OX40 agonist ivuxolimab. The receptors were gathered from an adult with an advanced solid tumor such as melanoma, head and neck, liver or kidney cancer. The CDR3 runs from the conserved cysteine through the conserved F or W. A D gene is named only where the DNA matches it firmly. Rows give clone size only sometimes, using once, few, many, or a class for an expanded clone.

v_gene: TRBV7-8
j_gene: TRBJ1-5
abundance: NA
d_gene: NA
CDR3nt: TGTGCCAGCAGCTTAGCGTTAGGGCGGCTGAATCAGCCCCAGCATTTT
CDR3aa: CASSLALGRLNQPQHF

v_gene: TRBV19
j_gene: TRBJ1-1
abundance: NA
d_gene: NA
CDR3nt: TGTGCCAGTGGCCAGGGCCGGAACACTGAAGCTTTCTTT
CDR3aa: CASGQGRNTEAFF

v_gene: TRBV5-1
j_gene: TRBJ2-5
abundance: NA
d_gene: TRBD2
CDR3nt: TGCGCCAGCAGCTTGGCTAGCGGGGCCCAAGAGACCCAGTACTTC
CDR3aa: CASSLASGAQETQYF

v_gene: TRBV11-1
j_gene: TRBJ2-7
abundance: once
d_gene: TRBD1
CDR3nt: TGTGCCAGCAGCTTTGGGACAGGACTTTACGAGCAGTACTTC
CDR3aa: CASSFGTGLYEQYF

v_gene: TRBV7-3
j_gene: TRBJ2-5
abundance: NA
d_gene: TRBD2
CDR3nt: TGTGCCAGCAGCCCGGGAGCGGGAACCCCAGGAATTGAGACCCAGTACTTC
CDR3aa: CASSPGAGTPGIETQYF

v_gene: TRBV19
j_gene: TRBJ2-5
abundance: NA
d_gene: TRBD2
CDR3nt: TGTGCCAGTACCCAGGCCCCTTCCGACGTTGTAGCGGGAGAGCAGACCCAGTACTTC
CDR3aa: CASTQAPSDVVAGEQTQYF

v_gene: TRBV7-8
j_gene: TRBJ2-3
abundance: NA
d_gene: TRBD2
CDR3nt: TGTGCCAGCAGCTTAGATCGTTGGACTAGCGGGAGTGGTGGAGATACGCAGTATTTT
CDR3aa: CASSLDRWTSGSGGDTQYF

v_gene: TRBV11-2
j_gene: TRBJ2-1
abundance: NA
d_gene: TRBD2
CDR3nt: TGTGCCAGCAGCCTACTAGCGGGAGTGGATGAGCAGTTCTTC
CDR3aa: CASSLLAGVDEQFF

v_gene: TRBV9
j_gene: TRBJ1-4
abundance: once
d_gene: TRBD1
CDR3nt: TGTGCCAGCAGCGTTAGGGACAGTCATAATGAAAAACTGTTTTTT
CDR3aa: CASSVRDSHNEKLFF

v_gene: TRBV7-9
j_gene: TRBJ2-1
abundance: NA
d_gene: NA
CDR3nt: TGTGCCAGCAGCTCCCCTGACGAGCAGTTCTTC
CDR3aa: CASSSPDEQFF

v_gene: TRBV4-3
j_gene: TRBJ1-1
abundance: NA
d_gene: NA
CDR3nt: TGCGCCAGCAGCCAAGATGTCAGGGTGAAAGCTTTCTTT
CDR3aa: CASSQDVRVKAFF

v_gene: TRBV27
j_gene: TRBJ2-7
abundance: NA
d_gene: NA
CDR3nt: TGTGCCAGCAGTTTAATGGTCCGGCCCGATCTCTCCTACGAGCAGTACTTC
CDR3aa: CASSLMVRPDLSYEQYF

v_gene: TRBV5-1
j_gene: TRBJ2-2
abundance: NA
d_gene: NA
CDR3nt: TGCGCCAGCAGCTTGGCCAACGGGAACACCGGGGAGCTGTTTTTT
CDR3aa: CASSLANGNTGELFF

v_gene: TRBV10-3
j_gene: TRBJ1-2
abundance: NA
d_gene: NA
CDR3nt: TGTGCCATCAGCGCCGACAGAGCACTTACCTATGGCTACACCTTC
CDR3aa: CAISADRALTYGYTF